These 12 T cell receptor beta chains were all obtained from the same sample, sequenced in a study of T-cell reconstitution after alpha-beta-depleted transplantation in children. This sample's TCRbeta library carried unique molecular identifier barcodes. Each CDR3 protein gets one entry after TCRdb re-called the PCR reads with MiXCR. Of a few hundred thousand distinct CDR3 sequences in the sample, under 15% were seen once. Source: PBMCs, mostly from graft donor cells, taken 360 days after TCRalphabeta/CD19-depleted stem cell transplant. The source of these receptors is a male patient aged 10 to 17 who had a stem cell transplant for acute myeloid leukemia, so the T cells may come from the graft donor.

This clonotype was seen a few times. The chain couples TRBV25-1 to TRBJ2-6; D is unresolved. This CDR3 has 13 residues. V gave up 9 bases and J gave up 1 base, with 7 bases separating them. Germline V CDR1 and CDR2: MGHDK, SYGVNS. CDR3 coding DNA: TGTGCCAGTGGCTCGTCTGGGGCCAACGTCCTGACTTTC. This translates into CASGSSGANVLTF. The whole variable domain, remainder taken from reference TRBV25-1 and TRBJ2-6, is EADIYQTPRYLVIGTGKKITLECSQTMGHDKMYWYQQDPGMELHLIHYSYGVNSTEKGDLSSESTVSRIRTEHFPLTLESARPSHTSQYLCASGSSGANVLTFGAGSRLTVL.

The chain couples TRBV29-1 to TRBJ2-3, with 7 bases aligning to TRBD2. The CDR3 runs 14 residues. Losses at the gene ends were 7 bases for V and 1 base for J; bases not matched to a gene: 8. Germline V lookup: CDR1 SQVTM, CDR2 ANQGSEA. The CDR3 loop reads CSGLLGRGTDTQYF. The CDR3, as DNA: TGCAGCGGGCTCCTGGGGAGGGGCACAGATACGCAGTATTTT.

For this clonotype: Its ends do not fully match the called genes, so a read error is possible. This chain links TRBV20-1 with TRBJ2-7; D unclear. The germline CDR1 and CDR2 sequences are DFQATT and SNEGSKA (reference sequence). There are 12 residues in the CDR3. The DNA of the CDR3 is TGCAGTGCTAGAGATTTGACTTACGAGGAGTACTTC. Translated: CSARDLTYEEYF.

This clonotype has a handful of counts. The chain uses TRBV9 and TRBJ2-7; a weak D match, TRBD2 (5 bases). Trimming cost V 1 base and J 5 bases, with 10 bases left between them. Per the germline V gene, CDR1 is SGDLS and CDR2 is YYNGEE. This CDR3 has 13 residues. The CDR3 DNA follows: TGTGCCAGCAGCGTATCAGGAGGCCACGAGCAGTACTTC. This encodes CASSVSGGHEQYF.

This clonotype occurred a few times. The V and J genes are TRBV3-1 and TRBJ2-5; D assignment may be TRBD1 or TRBD2 (5 bases each). This CDR3 comprises 18 residues. V was clipped by 3 bases and J by 2 bases, with 22 bases between them. CDR1 LGHDT and CDR2 YNNKEL come from the germline V gene (reference sequence). The CDR3 DNA is TGTGCCAGCAGCCATTATCGGCAAGGGGACGGATTACAAGAGACCCAGTACTTC. This translates into CASSHYRQGDGLQETQYF.

The chain carries TRBV6-5 and TRBJ1-1; D remains ambiguous. This CDR3 is built from 14 residues. Germline lookup yields CDR1 MNHEY and CDR2 SVGAGI. V gave up 0 bases and J gave up 7 bases, with 12 bases separating them. For the CDR3, the DNA is TGTGCCAGCAGTTACTCCGCAGGATCAATTGAAGCTTTCTTT. As protein: CASSYSAGSIEAFF.

V gene TRBV28 combines with J gene TRBJ2-1; TRBD1 aligns across 7 bases. V shed 1 base and J 3 bases; nucleotides not matched to a gene: 12. The CDR3 extends over 18 amino acids. The germline CDR1 and CDR2 sequences are MDHEN and SYDVKM. For the CDR3, the DNA is TGTGCCAGCAGTTTATCCTCCACAGGGGACCCCTTCTACAATGAGCAGTTCTTC. It yields the protein CASSLSSTGDPFYNEQFF.

This clonotype showed up just a few times. The chain recombines TRBV20-1 with TRBJ2-7; TRBD2 agrees at 13 bases. This CDR3 has 16 amino acids. V gave up 2 bases and J gave up 4 bases; unmatched junction bases: 8. Per the germline V gene, CDR1 is DFQATT and CDR2 is SNEGSKA (reference sequence). The CDR3 coding sequence is TGCAGTGCTAGAATGGGACTAGCGGGATTGGGGTACGAGCAGTACTTC. Its translation: CSARMGLAGLGYEQYF.

This clonotype was observed a few times. The chain recombines TRBV7-8 with TRBJ2-7, with D maybe TRBD2 (5 bases). V was shortened by 0 bases and J by 2 bases, with 14 bases between the two germline ends. From germline, CDR1 is SGHVS and CDR2 FQNEAQ. This CDR3 contains 16 residues. CDR3 bases: TGTGCCAGCAGCTTAGCGCGTGGAGGCACCACCTACGAGCAGTACTTC. Its translation is CASSLARGGTTYEQYF.

This chain uses TRBV20-1 with TRBJ2-2, with unresolved D. The germline V and J ends were trimmed by 2 bases and 0 bases, with 7 bases remaining between them. This CDR3 region has 14 residues. The V gene's germline CDR1 is DFQATT and CDR2 SNEGSKA (reference sequence). The CDR3 is CSARLHTNTGELFF. DNA of the CDR3: TGCAGTGCTAGACTTCATACGAACACCGGGGAGCTGTTTTTT.

The table lists this clonotype with many counts. V is TRBV4-3 and J is TRBJ2-2; TRBD1 might be the D (5 bases). There are 15 residues in the CDR3. V lost 0 bases and J lost 7, with 12 bases in between. Germline lookup yields CDR1 LGHNA and CDR2 YSLEER. The CDR3 here is CASSQDGRVFGELFF. CDR3 nucleotides: TGCGCCAGCAGCCAAGACGGCAGGGTGTTCGGGGAGCTGTTTTTT.

This clonotype has a handful of counts. V gene TRBV20-1 combines with J gene TRBJ2-7; D perhaps matches TRBD1 (5 bases). The CDR3 has 13 residues. The V end was cut by 5 bases, the J end by 5 bases, with 16 bases between. Germline loops: CDR1 DFQATT, CDR2 SNEGSKA (reference sequence). The CDR3, as DNA: TGCAGTGCTCTGCGCGCCCCCAGGGACGAGCAGTACTTC. Its protein is CSALRAPRDEQYF.